This T cell receptor beta chain was recovered during a study of T-cell memory formation after mild COVID-19. TCRdb reprocessed the 5' RACE reads via MiXCR and lists one record per CDR3 protein. The sample comprises some 330,000 distinct CDR3 sequences, roughly 20% of which are singletons, and approximately 12% rests with the top ten. This clonotype was detected only a few times. The germline CDR1 and CDR2 sequences are KGHDR and SFDVKD. CDR3 length: 19 amino acids. After removal of 2 bases from V and 0 bases from J, the junction contained 8 bases not matched to a gene. The source material was PBMCs or a T cell subset sorted from them (not recorded which). This receptor was taken from an adult woman who had mild COVID-19 (a few samples of this study predate the infection). Cell type and time point are not known. The chain couples TRBV24-1 to TRBJ2-6; TRBD1 matches at 8 bases. This chain's CDR3 is CATSDSAGTGGSGANVLTF. DNA of the CDR3: TGTGCCACCAGTGATTCTGCCGGGACAGGTGGCTCTGGGGCCAACGTCCTGACTTTC.